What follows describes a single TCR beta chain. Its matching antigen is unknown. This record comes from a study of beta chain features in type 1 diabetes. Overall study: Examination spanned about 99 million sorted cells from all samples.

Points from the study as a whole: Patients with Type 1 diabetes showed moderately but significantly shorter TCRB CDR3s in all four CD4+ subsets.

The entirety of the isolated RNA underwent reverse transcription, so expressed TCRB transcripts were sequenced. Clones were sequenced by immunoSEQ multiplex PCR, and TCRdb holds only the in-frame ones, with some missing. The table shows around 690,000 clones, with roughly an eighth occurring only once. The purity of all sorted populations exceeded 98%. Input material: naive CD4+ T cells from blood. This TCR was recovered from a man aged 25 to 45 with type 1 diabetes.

The CDR3 bases are TGTGCCAGCAGCCCCCAGTGGACAGGGGTTAAGGAGACCCAGTACTTC. Translation gives CASSPQWTGVKETQYF. This chain uses TRBV7-8 with TRBJ2-5; TRBD1 matches 9 bases. The CDR3 runs to 16 residues. Germline values: CDR1 SGHVS, CDR2 FQNEAQ. V lost 5 bases, J lost 5 bases, and 12 bases stayed unmatched.